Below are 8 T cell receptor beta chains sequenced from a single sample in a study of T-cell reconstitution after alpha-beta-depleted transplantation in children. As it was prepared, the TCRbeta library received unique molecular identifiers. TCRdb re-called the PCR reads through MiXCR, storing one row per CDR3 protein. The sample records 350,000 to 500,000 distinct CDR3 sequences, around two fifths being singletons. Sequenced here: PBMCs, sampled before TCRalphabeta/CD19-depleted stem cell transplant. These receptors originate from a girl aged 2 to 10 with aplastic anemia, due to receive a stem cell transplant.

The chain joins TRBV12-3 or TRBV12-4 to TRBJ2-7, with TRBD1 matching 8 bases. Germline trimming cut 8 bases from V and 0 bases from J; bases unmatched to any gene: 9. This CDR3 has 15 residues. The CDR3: CASCPSGTGSYEQYF. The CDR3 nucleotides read TGTGCCAGCTGCCCTTCCGGGACAGGCTCCTACGAGCAGTACTTC.

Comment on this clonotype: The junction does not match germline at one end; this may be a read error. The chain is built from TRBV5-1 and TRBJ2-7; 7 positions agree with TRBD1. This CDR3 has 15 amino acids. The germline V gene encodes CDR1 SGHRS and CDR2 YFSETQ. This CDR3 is CASSLARDRAYEHYF. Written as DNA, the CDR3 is TGCGCCAGCAGCTTGGCCCGAGACAGGGCCTACGAGCATTACTTC.

The CDR3 DNA is TGTGCCAGCAGGTTACCGGGACAGGGGCCCAACTATGGCTACACCTTC. Its protein is CASRLPGQGPNYGYTF. This chain links TRBV6-5 with TRBJ1-2, with TRBD1 matching over 10 bases. The CDR3 totals 16 residues. Trimming cost V 6 bases and J 2 bases; bases outside gene matches: 9. Germline V gives CDR1 MNHEY, CDR2 SVGAGI.

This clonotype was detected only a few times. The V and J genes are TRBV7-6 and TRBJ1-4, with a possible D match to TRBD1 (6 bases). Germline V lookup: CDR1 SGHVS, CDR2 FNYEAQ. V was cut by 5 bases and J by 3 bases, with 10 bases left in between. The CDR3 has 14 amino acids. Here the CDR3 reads CASSRTVSNEKLFF. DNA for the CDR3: TGTGCCAGCAGCAGGACAGTTTCTAATGAAAAACTGTTTTTT.

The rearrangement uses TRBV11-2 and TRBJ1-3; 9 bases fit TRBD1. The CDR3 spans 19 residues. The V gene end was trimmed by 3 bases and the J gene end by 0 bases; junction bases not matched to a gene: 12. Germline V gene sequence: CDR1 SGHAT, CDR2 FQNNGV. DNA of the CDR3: TGTGCCAGCAGCTTGATGGGACAGGGTCTCTTTTCCTCTGGAAACACCATATATTTT. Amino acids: CASSLMGQGLFSSGNTIYF.

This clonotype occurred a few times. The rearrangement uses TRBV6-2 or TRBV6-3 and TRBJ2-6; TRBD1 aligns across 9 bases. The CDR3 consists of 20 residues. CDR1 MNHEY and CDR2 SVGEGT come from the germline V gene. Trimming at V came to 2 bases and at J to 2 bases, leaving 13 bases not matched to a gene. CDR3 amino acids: CASSYPSRDRATPGANVLTF. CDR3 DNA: TGTGCCAGCAGTTACCCGTCTCGGGACAGGGCGACCCCTGGGGCCAACGTCCTGACTTTC.

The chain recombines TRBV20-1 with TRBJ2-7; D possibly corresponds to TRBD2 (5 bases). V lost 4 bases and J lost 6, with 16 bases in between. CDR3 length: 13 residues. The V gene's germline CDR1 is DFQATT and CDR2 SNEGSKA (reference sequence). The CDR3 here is CSATPGGPAEQYF. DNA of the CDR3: TGCAGTGCTACCCCAGGAGGTCCGGCCGAGCAGTACTTC.

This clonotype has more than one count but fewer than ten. Here the CDR3 reads CASRALGGNTDTQYF. The CDR3 DNA reads TGTGCCAGCAGGGCCCTAGGAGGGAACACAGATACGCAGTATTTT. The chain uses TRBV2 and TRBJ2-3; weak D call: TRBD2 (6 bases). Germline CDR1 and CDR2: SNHLY and FYNNEI. Trimming removed 6 bases at V and 2 bases at J, with 15 bases between. CDR3 size: 15 residues.